This passage covers 32 T cell receptor beta chains from one sample sequenced in a study of T-cell reconstitution after alpha-beta-depleted transplantation in children. The TCRbeta library was prepared with unique molecular identifiers. TCRdb reanalysed the PCR reads using MiXCR and keeps one entry per CDR3 protein. The table has a few hundred thousand distinct CDR3 sequences, around 27% seen once; the top ten hold about 35%. The starting material was PBMCs, obtained before TCRalphabeta/CD19-depleted stem cell transplant. These receptors were collected from a boy under three years old with Wiskott-Aldrich syndrome, due to receive a stem cell transplant.

V gene TRBV24-1 combines with J gene TRBJ2-5; D gene uncertain. Looked up from germline, CDR1 is KGHDR and CDR2 is SFDVKD. Trimming took 7 bases from V and 1 from J, leaving 12 bases between them. CDR3 length equals 14 residues. In DNA, the CDR3 is TGTGCCACCAGCGCCTACGAGGCCCAAGAGACCCAGTACTTC. This encodes CATSAYEAQETQYF.

The sample holds a few counts of this clonotype. This chain uses TRBV4-2 with TRBJ2-3, with D unclear. This CDR3 is 14 amino acids long. The germline V gene encodes CDR1 LGHNA and CDR2 YNFKEQ. V was cut by 1 base and J by 9 bases, with 14 bases left in between. CDR3 protein: CASSQGDSPRTQYF. The CDR3 nucleotides read TGTGCCAGCAGCCAAGGTGACTCCCCAAGGACGCAGTATTTT.

The chain has TRBV5-1 and TRBJ2-1; TRBD2 agrees at 12 bases. CDR1 is SGHRS and CDR2 is YFSETQ in the germline V gene. The CDR3 runs to 16 residues. The V and J ends lost 1 base and 10 bases, in that order; junction bases with no gene match: 9. CDR3 protein: CASSLSRLAGVWEQFF. CDR3 coding DNA: TGCGCCAGCAGCTTGTCCAGACTAGCGGGAGTATGGGAGCAGTTCTTC.

This clonotype was detected only a few times. The V gene is TRBV20-1, the J gene TRBJ2-3; 9 bases align to TRBD2. CDR1 is DFQATT, CDR2 SNEGSKA, per germline (reference sequence). The CDR3 sequence is 13 residues long. CDR3 bases: TGCAGCCACTTTAGCGGGAGAACAGATACGCAGTATTTT. This gives the protein CSHFSGRTDTQYF.

The gene calls are TRBV5-1 and TRBJ2-7; no reliable D call. V was shortened by 0 bases and J by 6 bases, with 10 bases between the two germline ends. The V gene's germline CDR1 is SGHRS and CDR2 YFSETQ. The CDR3 spans 13 residues. The CDR3 protein is CASSLEPWGEQYF. DNA of the CDR3: TGCGCCAGCAGCTTGGAACCATGGGGCGAGCAGTACTTC.

This clonotype was seen a few times. V is TRBV12-3 or TRBV12-4 and J is TRBJ1-4, with 7 bases fitting TRBD1. The V and J ends lost 4 bases and 4 bases, in that order; junction bases with no gene match: 6. CDR3 length: 15 amino acids. The CDR3 sequence is CASSYRGTVNEKLFF. CDR3 in DNA: TGTGCCAGCAGTTATCGTGGGACAGTTAATGAAAAACTGTTTTTT.

The table lists this clonotype with a few counts. The V and J genes are TRBV12-3 or TRBV12-4 and TRBJ2-3; 9 positions agree with TRBD1. The CDR3 extends over 16 amino acids. The trim removed 5 bases at V and 3 bases at J, leaving 9 bases unmatched. In DNA, the CDR3 is TGTGCCAGCAGTCCGTGGAACAGGGGGCTAACAGATACGCAGTATTTT. Amino acid sequence: CASSPWNRGLTDTQYF.

This clonotype occurred a few times. The gene calls are TRBV5-1 and TRBJ2-1; TRBD2 matches at 7 bases. J was trimmed by 3 bases and V by 2 bases; bases with no gene match: 11. The CDR3 extends over 17 amino acids. Per the germline V gene, CDR1 is SGHRS and CDR2 is YFSETQ. CDR3 sequence: CASSFTPIAGFYNEQFF. In nucleotides, the CDR3 is TGCGCCAGCAGCTTCACCCCAATAGCGGGTTTCTACAATGAGCAGTTCTTC. Looking up the rest from reference TRBV5-1 and TRBJ2-1 gives the full variable domain: KAGVTQTPRYLIKTRGQQVTLSCSPISGHRSVSWYQQTPGQGLQFLFEYFSETQRNKGNFPGRFSGRQFSNSRSEMNVSTLELGDSALYLCASSFTPIAGFYNEQFFGPGTRLTVL.

V is TRBV29-1 and J is TRBJ2-7; 12 positions agree with TRBD2. Germline V gene sequence: CDR1 SQVTM, CDR2 ANQGSEA. The CDR3 is 14 residues long. V gave up 6 bases and J gave up 5 bases; unmatched junction bases: 8. CDR3 sequence reads: CSVTTSGSKDEQYF. CDR3 DNA: TGCAGCGTCACGACTAGCGGGAGTAAGGACGAGCAGTACTTC.

This clonotype was seen a few times. The chain couples TRBV24-1 to TRBJ1-5; D uncertain. V gave up 4 bases and J gave up 3 bases, with 15 bases separating them. Germline V gene sequence: CDR1 KGHDR, CDR2 SFDVKD. The CDR3 contains 16 residues. Here the CDR3 DNA reads TGTGCCACCAGTGACTCCAGGACTCCCTCCAATCAGCCCCAGCATTTT. It specifies CATSDSRTPSNQPQHF.

This clonotype was seen more than once but under ten times. The chain has TRBV20-1 and TRBJ1-2; D remains unclear. From germline, CDR1 is DFQATT and CDR2 SNEGSKA (reference sequence). With 3 bases removed from V and 5 bases from J, the gap between germline ends came to 10 bases. The length of the CDR3 is 12 residues. The CDR3 DNA follows: TGCAGTGCTAGCCGGACGGAGTATGGCTACACCTTC. It specifies CSASRTEYGYTF.

Here the CDR3 DNA reads TGTGCCAGCGGGCGGGAGGTCTACGAGCAGTACTTC. It codes for CASGREVYEQYF. The chain recombines TRBV7-9 with TRBJ2-7; 8 nucleotides match TRBD2. The V segment lost 8 bases and the J segment 3 bases; nucleotides outside the gene matches: 3. Looked up from germline, CDR1 is SEHNR and CDR2 is FQNEAQ (reference sequence). This CDR3 contains 12 residues.

The chain has TRBV12-3 or TRBV12-4 and TRBJ2-4, with D perhaps matching TRBD1 (6 bases). Trimming pared 0 bases from V and 8 bases from J, leaving 17 bases between. This CDR3 comprises 16 residues. CDR3 region: CASSLALPGAADIQYF. Written as DNA, the CDR3 is TGTGCCAGCAGTTTAGCGCTCCCAGGGGCAGCGGACATTCAGTACTTC.

The CDR3 DNA sequence: TGTGCCACCAGCAGAGATACGGCGGGAGACAATGAGCAGTTCTTC. Translation gives CATSRDTAGDNEQFF. The V call is TRBV15, the J call TRBJ2-1; TRBD2 agrees at 7 bases. The length of the CDR3 is 15 residues. V lost 0 bases, J lost 5 bases, and 4 bases stayed unmatched. Germline loops: CDR1 LNHNV, CDR2 YYDKDF (reference sequence).

CDR3 DNA sequence: TGCGCCAGCAGCTTGGGGGTCGGACTTTACTATGGCTACACCTTC. Its protein is CASSLGVGLYYGYTF. The V gene is TRBV5-1, the J gene TRBJ1-2; D gene unclear. The V gene's germline CDR1 is SGHRS and CDR2 YFSETQ. The CDR3 is 15 amino acids. Trimming took 0 bases from V and 3 from J, leaving 12 bases between them. Full variable domain (remainder filled in from reference TRBV5-1 and TRBJ1-2): KAGVTQTPRYLIKTRGQQVTLSCSPISGHRSVSWYQQTPGQGLQFLFEYFSETQRNKGNFPGRFSGRQFSNSRSEMNVSTLELGDSALYLCASSLGVGLYYGYTFGSGTRLTVV.

J is TRBJ2-7 and V is TRBV5-1; D is uncertain. With 1 base removed from V and 5 bases from J, the gap between germline ends came to 10 bases. The CDR3 is made up of 13 amino acids. Germline loops: CDR1 SGHRS, CDR2 YFSETQ. CDR3 in DNA: TGCGCCAGCAGCTTGAACCTTGCCCACGAGCAGTACTTC. Amino acids: CASSLNLAHEQYF.

The chain uses TRBV20-1 and TRBJ2-1, with D perhaps TRBD2 (6 bases). CDR1 and CDR2 (germline): DFQATT, SNEGSKA (reference sequence). With 6 bases removed from V and 2 bases from J, the gap between germline ends came to 20 bases. The CDR3 sequence is 16 residues long. CDR3 in amino acids: CSAALIDSGTYNEQFF. The CDR3 coding sequence is TGCAGTGCGGCTCTCATAGATAGCGGAACCTACAATGAGCAGTTCTTC.

The chain is built from TRBV11-2 and TRBJ2-7; the D is unclear. This CDR3 is 14 amino acids long. V lost 5 bases, J lost 0 bases, and 11 bases lay in between. The germline V gene encodes CDR1 SGHAT and CDR2 FQNNGV. CDR3 coding DNA: TGTGCCAGCAGCCTGCTAGGGAACTCCTACGAGCAGTACTTC. This gives the protein CASSLLGNSYEQYF.

This clonotype appeared a few times. The J gene is TRBJ2-3, the V gene TRBV6-5, with D uncertain. Trimming shortened V by 7 bases and J by 3 bases, and 5 bases separated the two germline ends. The germline V gene encodes CDR1 MNHEY and CDR2 SVGAGI. This CDR3 has 11 residues. The CDR3 nucleotides are TGTGCCAGCAAGAGGACAGATACGCAGTATTTT. Translating it yields CASKRTDTQYF.

The rearrangement joins TRBV20-1 to TRBJ2-1; D possibly corresponds to TRBD1 (6 bases). V was clipped by 0 bases and J by 1 base, with 10 bases between them. Germline CDR1 DFQATT, CDR2 SNEGSKA (reference sequence). This CDR3 has 15 amino acids. CDR3 DNA sequence: TGCAGTGCTAGAGACAAGGACAGTTCCTACAATGAGCAGTTCTTC. Amino acid sequence: CSARDKDSSYNEQFF.

This clonotype turned up a few times. V gene TRBV5-1 combines with J gene TRBJ2-7; possible D gene TRBD2, 6 bases. Trimming shortened V by 0 bases and J by 2 bases, and 12 bases separated the two germline ends. The CDR3 runs 15 residues. Germline CDR1 and CDR2: SGHRS and YFSETQ. The CDR3: CASSLESGLAYEQYF. In DNA form, the CDR3 reads TGCGCCAGCAGCTTGGAAAGCGGGTTAGCCTACGAGCAGTACTTC.

V and J are TRBV15 and TRBJ2-1, with D perhaps TRBD2 (6 bases). The V and J ends lost 0 bases and 7 bases respectively, with 19 bases between them. There are 17 residues in the CDR3. Germline CDR1 is LNHNV and CDR2 is YYDKDF (reference sequence). Here the CDR3 DNA reads TGTGCCACCAGCAGAGATAGAGGGCGGGGCCTTTATAATGAGCAGTTCTTC. Protein: CATSRDRGRGLYNEQFF.

V and J are TRBV9 and TRBJ1-2; possible D gene TRBD1, 5 bases. Germline assignment: CDR1 SGDLS and CDR2 YYNGEE. The CDR3 loop spans 16 amino acids. Trimming left V 4 bases short and J 0 bases short, with 16 bases between. CDR3 sequence reads: CASSLDPREANYGYTF. DNA for the CDR3: TGTGCCAGCAGCCTTGATCCCAGGGAAGCTAACTATGGCTACACCTTC.

This clonotype has just a few counts. The chain joins TRBV12-3 or TRBV12-4 to TRBJ2-7, with TRBD2 matching 9 bases. V trimming: 6 bases; J trimming: 2 bases; junction bases outside the gene matches: 8. There are 15 residues in the CDR3. CDR3 nucleotide sequence: TGTGCCAGCAGCCTAGCGGGGCTAGCTCCCTACGAGCAGTACTTC. This encodes CASSLAGLAPYEQYF.

This chain uses TRBV20-1 with TRBJ2-3; D may correspond to TRBD1 or TRBD2 (5 bases each). V lost 0 bases to trimming and J lost 3 bases, with 16 bases between them. Germline loops: CDR1 DFQATT, CDR2 SNEGSKA (reference sequence). There are 16 residues in the CDR3. CDR3 protein: CSARDPLHGTTDTQYF. CDR3 bases: TGCAGTGCTAGAGACCCACTACACGGGACGACAGATACGCAGTATTTT.

The rearrangement links TRBV11-1 to TRBJ1-1, with 10 bases lining up with TRBD1. V shed 4 bases and J 2 bases; nucleotides not matched to a gene: 13. Germline V gene lookup returns CDR1 SGHAT and CDR2 FQDESV (reference sequence). The CDR3 length is 18 residues. The DNA for the CDR3 is TGTGCCAGCAGCTACCGGGACAGGGGTCCTGGGGACAACACTGAAGCTTTCTTT. This translates into CASSYRDRGPGDNTEAFF. The entire variable domain, with the rest obtained from reference TRBV11-1 and TRBJ1-1, is as follows: EAEVAQSPRYKITEKSQAVAFWCDPISGHATLYWYRQILGQGPELLVQFQDESVVDDSQLPKDRFSAERLKGVDSTLKIQPAELGDSAMYLCASSYRDRGPGDNTEAFFGQGTRLTVV.

There are a few counts of this clonotype. The gene calls are TRBV28 and TRBJ1-5; 7 positions match TRBD1. Germline loops: CDR1 MDHEN, CDR2 SYDVKM. The CDR3 runs 16 residues. The J segment lost 4 bases and the V segment lost 3 bases, leaving 9 bases of the junction unmatched. The chain's CDR3 is CASSLLTGANNQPQHF. The CDR3 DNA sequence: TGTGCCAGCAGTTTGCTAACAGGGGCTAATAATCAGCCCCAGCATTTT.

This clonotype was observed a handful of times. The chain couples TRBV5-1 to TRBJ2-1; 15 bases align to TRBD2. The V gene's germline CDR1 is SGHRS and CDR2 YFSETQ. CDR3 size: 19 residues. J gave up 8 bases and V 0 bases, and 12 bases lay outside the gene matches. The CDR3 DNA reads TGCGCCAGCAGCTTGGGCCCGGGACTAGCGGGAGGCCGAGGTGATGAGCAGTTCTTC. Amino acid sequence: CASSLGPGLAGGRGDEQFF.

This clonotype was found a few times. This chain joins TRBV7-6 and TRBJ2-1; tentatively, D is TRBD2 (6 bases). This CDR3 spans 17 amino acids. Trimming pared 5 bases from V and 8 bases from J, leaving 25 bases between. In germline, CDR1 is SGHVS, CDR2 FNYEAQ. This CDR3 is CASSRPPAAGGGYEQFF. CDR3 bases: TGTGCCAGCAGCCGACCCCCAGCCGCGGGCGGAGGGTATGAGCAGTTCTTC.

The CDR3 region is CASSSKGLAKNIQYF. For the CDR3, the DNA is TGTGCCAGCAGCTCGAAGGGATTAGCCAAAAACATTCAGTACTTC. This chain links TRBV7-9 with TRBJ2-4; D ambiguous. The CDR3 has 15 residues. The V gene's germline CDR1 is SEHNR and CDR2 FQNEAQ (reference sequence). V was pared by 4 bases and J by 0 bases, with 10 bases between.

The V gene is TRBV11-2, the J gene TRBJ2-7; 11 bases map to TRBD1. Germline lookup yields CDR1 SGHAT and CDR2 FQNNGV. The CDR3 loop spans 15 amino acids. V lost 5 bases to trimming and J lost 3 bases; unmatched junction nucleotides: 6. The CDR3 sequence: CASSRPGTGGYEQYF. CDR3 nucleotide sequence: TGTGCCAGCAGCCGTCCCGGGACAGGGGGCTACGAGCAGTACTTC.

In this sample, this clonotype turned up a few times. The genes are TRBV24-1 and TRBJ2-7; D may be TRBD2 (6 bases). CDR1 and CDR2 from the germline V gene are KGHDR and SFDVKD. The germline V and J ends were trimmed by 0 bases and 2 bases, with 10 bases remaining between them. The CDR3 spans 15 residues. The CDR3, as DNA: TGTGCCACCAGTGATTTGCCGGGAGTCCCCTACGAGCAGTACTTC. This gives the protein CATSDLPGVPYEQYF.